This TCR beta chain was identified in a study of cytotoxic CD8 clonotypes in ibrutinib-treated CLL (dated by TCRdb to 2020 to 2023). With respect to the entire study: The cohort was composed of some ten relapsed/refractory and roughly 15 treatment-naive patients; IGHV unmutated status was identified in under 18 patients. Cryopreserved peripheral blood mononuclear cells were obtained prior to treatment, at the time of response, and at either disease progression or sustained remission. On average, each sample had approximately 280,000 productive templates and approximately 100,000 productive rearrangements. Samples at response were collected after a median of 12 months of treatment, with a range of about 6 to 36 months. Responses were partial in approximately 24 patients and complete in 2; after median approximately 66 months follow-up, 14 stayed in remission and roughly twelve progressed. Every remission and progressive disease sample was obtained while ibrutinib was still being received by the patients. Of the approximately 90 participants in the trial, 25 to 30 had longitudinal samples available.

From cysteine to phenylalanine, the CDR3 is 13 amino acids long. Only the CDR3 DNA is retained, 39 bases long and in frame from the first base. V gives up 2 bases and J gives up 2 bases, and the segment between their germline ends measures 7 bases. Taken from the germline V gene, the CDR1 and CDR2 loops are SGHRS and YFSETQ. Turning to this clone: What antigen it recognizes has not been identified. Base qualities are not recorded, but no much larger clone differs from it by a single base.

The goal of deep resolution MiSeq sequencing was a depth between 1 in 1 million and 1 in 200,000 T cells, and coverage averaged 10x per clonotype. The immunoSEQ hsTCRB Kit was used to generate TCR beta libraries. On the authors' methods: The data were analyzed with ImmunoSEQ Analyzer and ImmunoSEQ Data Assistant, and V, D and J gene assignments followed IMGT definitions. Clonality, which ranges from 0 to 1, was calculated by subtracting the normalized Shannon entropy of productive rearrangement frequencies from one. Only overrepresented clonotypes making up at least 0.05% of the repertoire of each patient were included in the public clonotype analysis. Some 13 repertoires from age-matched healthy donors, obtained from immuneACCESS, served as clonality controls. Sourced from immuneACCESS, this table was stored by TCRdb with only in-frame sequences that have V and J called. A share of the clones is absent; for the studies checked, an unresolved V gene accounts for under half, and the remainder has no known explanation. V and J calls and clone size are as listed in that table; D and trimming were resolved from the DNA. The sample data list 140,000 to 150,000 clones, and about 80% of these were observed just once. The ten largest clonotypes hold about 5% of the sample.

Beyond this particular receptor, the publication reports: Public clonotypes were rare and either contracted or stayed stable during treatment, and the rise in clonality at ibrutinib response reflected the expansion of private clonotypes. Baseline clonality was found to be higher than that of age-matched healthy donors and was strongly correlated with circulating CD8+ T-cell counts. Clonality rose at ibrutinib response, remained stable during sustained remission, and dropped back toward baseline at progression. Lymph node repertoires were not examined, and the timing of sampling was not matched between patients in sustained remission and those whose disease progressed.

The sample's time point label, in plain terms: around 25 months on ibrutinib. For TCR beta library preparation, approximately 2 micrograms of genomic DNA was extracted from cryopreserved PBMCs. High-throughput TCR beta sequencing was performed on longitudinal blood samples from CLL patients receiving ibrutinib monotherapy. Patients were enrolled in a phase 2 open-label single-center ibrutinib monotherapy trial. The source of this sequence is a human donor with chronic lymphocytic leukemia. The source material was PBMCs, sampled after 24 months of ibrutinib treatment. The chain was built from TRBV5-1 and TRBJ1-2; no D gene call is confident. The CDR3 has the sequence CASSFSANYGYTF. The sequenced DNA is TGCGCCAGCAGCTTTTCCGCGAACTATGGCTACACCTTC.